This T cell receptor beta chain was sequenced for a study of human T cells and chemical hapten exposure. Looking at the study overall: Patch testing was performed with 0.01% DPC on the upper back, with reading at 6 days.

Stated time point: patch test 1, 2 weeks after DPC sensitization. The treatment denotes: therapeutic diphenylcyclopropenone sensitization with weekly scalp DPC. From whole blood left unfractionated, total RNA was extracted. Germline values: CDR1 SNHLY, CDR2 FYNNEI. V dropped 5 bases and J dropped 0 bases, with 8 bases sitting between them. The CDR3 is made up of 14 amino acids. As for this clonotype: Its specificity is not known.

General observations from the study: Unchanged with DPC sensitization were TCRs above 1 in 1000 frequency. While controls formed fewer of them, expanded TCRs formed significantly more large CDR3 similarity clusters.

MiXCR, run by TCRdb on the RACE reads, gives a single entry per CDR3 protein. The repertoire consists of some 79,000 distinct CDR3 sequences, with roughly 7.2% occurring once and the leading ten covering 1.5% to 1.7%. The V gene is TRBV2, the J gene TRBJ1-5, with D possibly TRBD1 on 6 matching bases. The specimen comprised whole blood, sampled in connection with sensitization to the hapten diphenylcyclopropenone (DPC). This TCR was recovered from a woman in her twenties or thirties with alopecia areata. Some clones in this sample may be carry-over from other donors' samples. The CDR3 protein is CASSWDISNQPQHF. The CDR3 DNA reads as TGTGCCAGCAGTTGGGACATTAGCAATCAGCCCCAGCATTTT.